Reported below is one T cell receptor (beta chain). The donors were members of the validation cohort comprising over a hundred subjects, separate from the approximately 670-subject first cohort. The protocol was immunoSEQ multiplex PCR, while the TCRdb copy is restricted to in-frame clones and leaves out a portion. The data hold about 64,000 clones, with about 91% observed a single time. V lost 4 bases, J lost 6 bases, and 1 base stayed unmatched. Germline CDR1 reads MNHNS; CDR2 reads SASEGT. CDR3 length: 13 residues. These data come from a study of cytomegalovirus exposure and HLA in healthy donors. The sample taken for sequencing was PBMCs. The receptor comes from a woman in her late teens or twenties in good health and CMV-seronegative. The rearrangement uses TRBV6-1 and TRBJ1-5; 9 bases fit TRBD1. The CDR3 DNA sequence: TGTGCCAGCAGTGGACAGGGGGGTCAGCCCCAGCATTTT. It specifies CASSGQGGQPQHF.